This T cell receptor (beta chain) was observed in a study of identifying expanded T cells in peripheral blood. Findings of the study overall: Differentially abundant clones: approximately 1.3 between replicates, 16.4 at about two weeks, over 18 at four.

This table comes from immunoSEQ multiplex PCR, and its TCRdb copy is limited to in-frame clones, with some not included. The table has roughly 82,000 clones, 80% to 90% seen once. In the case of this clone: Its antigen is not identified.

Germline loops: CDR1 MDHEN, CDR2 SYDVKM. Trimming stripped 2 bases from V and 10 bases from J, with 6 bases between. This CDR3 has 11 residues. V and J are TRBV28 and TRBJ2-1; D gene ambiguous. Specimen: blood. The TCR was taken from a person between 18 and 69 years old in good health. The CDR3 spells CASSLGQEQFF. The CDR3 nucleotides are TGTGCCAGCAGTTTAGGGCAGGAGCAGTTCTTC.